The 4 T cell receptor beta chains below come from one sample, sequenced in a study of T cells in tuberculosis. Profiled with immunoSEQ multiplex PCR; TCRdb holds only in-frame clones, not every one. The sample contains 55,000 to 60,000 clones, over 75% of which appear only once. Thawed, overnight-rested PBMC were stained with GMM-loaded CD1B tetramer, viability dye and anti-CD3, then sorted. CD1B tetramers were loaded with Rhodococcus equi-derived C32 glucose monomycolate. The specimen was CD1b-GMM tetramer-negative cells sorted from PBMCs. These receptors were obtained from an adult woman with latent tuberculosis.

V usage is TRBV5-4 and J usage is TRBJ2-5; TRBD2 agrees at 12 bases. The CDR3 totals 16 residues. Germline V gives CDR1 SGHNT, CDR2 YYREEE (reference sequence). Trimming at V came to 2 bases and at J to 3 bases, leaving 5 bases not matched to a gene. CDR3 DNA: TGTGCCAGCAGCTTAGGACTAGCGGGGCCCGAAGAGACCCAGTACTTC. Amino acids: CASSLGLAGPEETQYF.

This chain joins TRBV5-1 and TRBJ2-3; D ambiguous. This CDR3 spans 14 amino acids. CDR1 and CDR2 (germline): SGHRS, YFSETQ. Between the trimmed V and J ends, which lost 0 bases and 4 bases, there was a span of 9 bases. The CDR3 loop reads CASSLEQSADTQYF. In DNA, the CDR3 is TGCGCCAGCAGCTTGGAACAGAGTGCAGATACGCAGTATTTT.

V and J are TRBV7-6 and TRBJ2-7, with D tentatively TRBD1 (6 bases). V was cut by 2 bases and J by 7 bases, with 21 bases left in between. The CDR3 covers 16 residues. Looked up from germline, CDR1 is SGHVS and CDR2 is FNYEAQ. CDR3 region: CASSLNARAGAREQYF. The CDR3 DNA follows: TGTGCCAGCAGCTTAAACGCCAGGGCAGGGGCGCGAGAGCAGTACTTC.

V usage is TRBV19 and J usage is TRBJ1-2; 9 nucleotides match TRBD1. V was clipped by 6 bases and J by 3 bases; unmatched bases: 11. There are 16 residues in the CDR3. Germline V gene lookup returns CDR1 LNHDA and CDR2 SQIVND (reference sequence). In DNA, the CDR3 is TGTGCCAGTAGATTTTCCGAACAGGGGGCGGACTATGGCTACACCTTC. Its translation: CASRFSEQGADYGYTF.